Listed below are T cell receptor beta chains from one sample, sequenced in a study of shared clonotypes between healthy human individuals. This table comes from immunoSEQ multiplex PCR, and its TCRdb copy is limited to in-frame clones, with some not included. The table includes 700,000 or so clones, approximately 79% detected once. Sample: memory CD4+ T cells sorted from blood. The receptors stem from a woman aged 25 to 39 in good health. Each CDR3 is given with its conserved first and last residue. Each record gives: V gene, J gene, clone size, D gene, CDR3 DNA, CDR3 protein. A D gene is named only where the DNA matches it firmly. The size field is filled for only some rows; it gives once, few, many or a size class.

>TRBV27|TRBJ2-7|few|TRBD1
TGTGCCAGCAGTTCTCTGGACAGGGCCGAGCAGTACTTC
CASSSLDRAEQYF
>TRBV7-3|TRBJ2-7|-|-
TGTGCCAGCAGCCCGACAGTATACGAGCAGTACTTC
CASSPTVYEQYF
>TRBV28|TRBJ1-5|-|-
TGTGCCAGCAGTTTATGGACAGCTAATCAGCCCCAGCATTTT
CASSLWTANQPQHF
>TRBV5-6|TRBJ1-6|-|-
TGTGCCAGTAGATTTTGGGCCTATAATTCACCCCTCCACTTT
CASRFWAYNSPLHF
>TRBV29-1|TRBJ2-1|-|TRBD1
TGCAGCGCCGCCGAAGGGACAGGGGGGACAATTGGGCAGTTCTTC
CSAAEGTGGTIGQFF
>TRBV7-6|TRBJ2-3|-|TRBD2
TGTGCCAGCAGCTTAGTGGGCGGGAGAAGCACAGATACGCAGTATTTT
CASSLVGGRSTDTQYF
>TRBV6-4|TRBJ2-3|many|TRBD2
TGTGCCACCTCCCCAGCTAGCGGGAATACAGATACGCAGTATTTT
CATSPASGNTDTQYF
>TRBV2|TRBJ2-7|-|TRBD1
TGTGCCAGCAGTCCCGGGACAGGGTCCTACGAGCAGTACTTC
CASSPGTGSYEQYF
>TRBV2|TRBJ2-1|-|TRBD1
TGTGCCAGCAGTACCCGGACAGGGGTCAATGAGCAGTTCTTC
CASSTRTGVNEQFF
>TRBV18|TRBJ2-3|-|-
TGTGCCAGCTCACCACAACAGGGTGCAGATACGCAGTATTTT
CASSPQQGADTQYF
>TRBV18|TRBJ1-1|-|-
TGTGCCAGCTCACCGTTACCCCAGGCGAACACTGAAGCTTTCTTT
CASSPLPQANTEAFF
>TRBV20-1|TRBJ1-1|-|-
TGCAGTGCTAGACCCACTGAAGCTTTCTTT
CSARPTEAFF
>TRBV5-6|TRBJ2-3|-|TRBD2
TGTGCCAGCAGCTTAGGGGACTACACAGATACGCAGTATTTT
CASSLGDYTDTQYF
>TRBV27|TRBJ2-7|-|TRBD2
TGTGCCAGCGGACATAGCGGGAGTTCTTACGAGCAGTACTTC
CASGHSGSSYEQYF
>TRBV30|TRBJ2-2|once|TRBD2
TGTGCCTGGCGCGTGGCGGGAGGAGTTACCGGGGAGCTGTTTTTT
CAWRVAGGVTGELFF
>TRBV19|TRBJ1-2|-|-
TGTGCCGTGTCGCTCAGGGACGGGAGGGATGGCTACACCTTC
CAVSLRDGRDGYTF
>TRBV11-2|TRBJ2-7|-|TRBD2
TGTGCCAGCAGCTCCAGACTAGCGGGAGGTATCTACGAGCAGTACTTC
CASSSRLAGGIYEQYF
>TRBV19|TRBJ2-2|-|TRBD1
TGTGCCAGTAGTAGGGGACAGGGGGCCGGGGAGCTGTTTTTT
CASSRGQGAGELFF
>TRBV7-8|TRBJ2-3|-|TRBD2
TGTGCCAGCAGCACGACTAGCGGGAGGCCCCCAGATACGCAGTATTTT
CASSTTSGRPPDTQYF
>TRBV19|TRBJ1-5|-|-
TGTGCCAGTAGACAGGGCTTGTATCAGCCCCAGCATTTT
CASRQGLYQPQHF
>TRBV29-1|TRBJ1-2|-|-
TGCAGCGTTGAAGACTCAGGGTTTGGCTACACCTTC
CSVEDSGFGYTF
>TRBV14|TRBJ2-7|-|-
TGTGCCAGCAGCCAAGCGTTAGCGAGCGAGCAGTACTTC
CASSQALASEQYF
>TRBV19|TRBJ2-7|-|-
TGTGCCAGTAGTGCGACCGTCAGGGGCGGGCGGTACGAGCAGTACTTC
CASSATVRGGRYEQYF
>TRBV5-1|TRBJ1-2|-|TRBD1
TGCGCCAGCAGCCGGGACAGGGAAGCCGACTATGGCTACACCTTC
CASSRDREADYGYTF
>TRBV6-5|TRBJ2-1|few|-
TGTGCCAGCAGCCCGGGCCTAAGGAGAAGCAATGAGCAGTTCTTC
CASSPGLRRSNEQFF
>TRBV5-8|TRBJ1-4|few|-
TGTGCCAGCAGCAGGCCGGGACGGACAGATGAAAAACTGTTTTTT
CASSRPGRTDEKLFF
>TRBV19|TRBJ1-5|-|-
TGTGCCAGTAGTATATTCGATAGCAATCAGCCCCAGCATTTT
CASSIFDSNQPQHF
>TRBV7-2|TRBJ1-3|-|-
TGTGCCAGCAACTCCTGGGGGGACACCATATATTTT
CASNSWGDTIYF
>TRBV19|TRBJ1-1|-|TRBD1
TGTGCCAGTAGCATATCAGGGGGCAACACTGAAGCTTTCTTT
CASSISGGNTEAFF
>TRBV2|TRBJ2-6|many|-
TGTGCCAGCAGTTATCAAACAGGGAGCTCTGGGGCCAACGTCCTGACTTTC
CASSYQTGSSGANVLTF
>TRBV5-4|TRBJ1-4|-|TRBD1
TGTGCCAGCAGCCGGACAGGGGTGGAGTATGAAAAACTGTTTTTT
CASSRTGVEYEKLFF
>TRBV5-1|TRBJ2-3|-|TRBD2
TGCGCCAGCAGCTTGGGAGGGACTAGCGATACAGATACGCAGTATTTT
CASSLGGTSDTDTQYF
>TRBV28|TRBJ1-1|-|-
TGTGCCAGCAGTTCCCATACTGGCATGAACACTGAAGCTTTCTTT
CASSSHTGMNTEAFF
>TRBV28|TRBJ1-4|-|-
TGTGCCAGCAGTATTACAGAAAAACTGTTTTTT
CASSITEKLFF
>TRBV9|TRBJ2-2|-|-
TGTGCCAGCAGCGTAGCAAAGGGGCTCGGGGAGCTGTTTTTT
CASSVAKGLGELFF
>TRBV2|TRBJ2-3|-|TRBD2
TGTGCCAGCAGGGGGACTAGCGCCGCAGATACGCAGTATTTT
CASRGTSAADTQYF
>TRBV30|TRBJ2-1|-|-
TGTGCCTGGAGCCGTGTTAGGTGGGAGGCTAATTACAATGAGCAGTTCTTC
CAWSRVRWEANYNEQFF
>TRBV11-2|TRBJ2-7|few|TRBD2
TGTGCCAGCAGCCCGCAGCGGGATACAATCAGCGAGCAGTACTTC
CASSPQRDTISEQYF
>TRBV19|TRBJ2-1|once|TRBD2
TGTGCCAGTAGAGATATAGCGGGATCCTCCAATGAGCAGTTCTTC
CASRDIAGSSNEQFF
>TRBV5-1|TRBJ2-1|few|TRBD2
TGCGCCAGCAGCCCGTCTAGCGGCTCCTACAATGAGCAGTTCTTC
CASSPSSGSYNEQFF
>TRBV6-6|TRBJ1-5|-|-
TGTGCCAGCAGTTACTCTCAGGGGCCAAGGCCCCAGCATTTT
CASSYSQGPRPQHF
>TRBV5-6|TRBJ1-1|-|-
TGTGCCAGCAGTAGCATTAAGGGGTCAAACACTGAAGCTTTCTTT
CASSSIKGSNTEAFF
>TRBV28|TRBJ2-7|-|TRBD1
TGTGCCAGCAGTAGTACAGGGGGCATTGGCTACGAGCAGTACTTC
CASSSTGGIGYEQYF
>TRBV6-6|TRBJ1-5|-|TRBD1
TGTGCCAGCAGGGCACGGGACAGAGGACAGCCCCAGCATTTT
CASRARDRGQPQHF
>TRBV4-1|TRBJ2-7|-|TRBD2
TGCGCCAGCAGCCAAGGTGTTAGCGGGAGGGCAAATCACGAGCAGTACTTC
CASSQGVSGRANHEQYF
>TRBV2|TRBJ1-1|-|-
TGTGCCAGCAAGGCCGCTATTGAAGCTTTCTTT
CASKAAIEAFF
>TRBV19|TRBJ1-2|-|TRBD1
TGTGCCAGTAGTCCCGGGACAGGGGGCCTTGGCTACACCTTC
CASSPGTGGLGYTF
>TRBV6-1|TRBJ2-7|-|TRBD1
TGTGCCAGCAGTGAACACAGGGGTCACGAGCAGTACTTC
CASSEHRGHEQYF
>TRBV6-6|TRBJ1-5|-|TRBD1
TGTGCCAGCCGATCCGGGACAGGGAATCAGCCCCAGCATTTT
CASRSGTGNQPQHF